The 22 T cell receptor beta chains in this list originate from one sample, sequenced in a study of shared clonotypes between healthy human individuals. The assay was immunoSEQ multiplex PCR, and TCRdb's table has in-frame clones only and misses some. The table has 2 million to 2.5 million clones, 93% seen once; the top ten hold under 0.45%. Material: naive CD4+ T cells from PBMCs. Subset here: CD45RA+ positively selected. The receptors were sampled from a man aged 18 to 30 in good health. Some clones in this sample may be carry-over from other donors' samples.

The rearrangement uses TRBV19 and TRBJ2-3, with a weak D call TRBD1 (6 bases). The CDR3 contains 13 residues. Trimming left V 4 bases short and J 5 bases short, with 10 bases between. The V gene's germline CDR1 is LNHDA and CDR2 SQIVND (reference sequence). CDR3 coding DNA: TGTGCCAGTAGTACAGGGGTTCAAGATACGCAGTATTTT. Its protein is CASSTGVQDTQYF.

This chain's CDR3 is CASGLAGGAGELFF. For the CDR3, the DNA is TGTGCCAGCGGCCTCGCGGGAGGTGCCGGGGAGCTGTTTTTT. The chain carries TRBV6-1 and TRBJ2-2; 8 positions agree with TRBD2. The CDR3 extends over 14 amino acids. V lost 8 bases to trimming and J lost 6 bases; unmatched junction nucleotides: 8. Germline assignment: CDR1 MNHNS and CDR2 SASEGT.

The sample holds a few counts of this clone. V and J are TRBV14 and TRBJ2-7; possibly TRBD1 or TRBD2 for D (5 bases each). Germline CDR1 SGHDN, CDR2 FVKESK. Trimming left V 1 base short and J 11 bases short, with 12 bases between. This CDR3 has 12 residues. CDR3 sequence reads: CASSQVGRTEYF. The CDR3 nucleotides are TGTGCCAGCAGCCAAGTGGGACGAACAGAGTACTTC.

The gene calls are TRBV7-9 and TRBJ2-7; D is possibly TRBD1 (5 bases). CDR1 and CDR2 from the germline V gene are SEHNR and FQNEAQ (reference sequence). The V and J ends lost 1 base and 6 bases respectively, with 13 bases between them. This CDR3 spans 14 amino acids. The CDR3 reads CASSLDSRVSEQYF. In DNA form, the CDR3 reads TGTGCCAGCAGCTTAGACAGCAGGGTCTCCGAGCAGTACTTC.

V usage is TRBV7-2 and J usage is TRBJ2-3; TRBD2 agrees at 15 bases. Germline V gives CDR1 SGHTA, CDR2 FQGNSA. With V trimmed by 6 bases and J by 4 bases, 5 bases remained unmatched. The CDR3 length is 16 residues. The CDR3 loop reads CASRWGLAGGADTQYF. The CDR3 region has the DNA TGTGCCAGCAGATGGGGACTAGCGGGAGGAGCAGATACGCAGTATTTT.

The chain carries TRBV4-2 and TRBJ2-7; 7 nucleotides align to TRBD2. The germline V gene encodes CDR1 LGHNA and CDR2 YNFKEQ. The ends lost 0 bases at V and 2 bases at J; junction bases unmatched: 7. There are 16 residues in the CDR3. The CDR3 spells CASSQDGRGRTYEQYF. The CDR3 DNA reads TGTGCCAGCAGCCAAGATGGGAGGGGCAGAACCTACGAGCAGTACTTC.

V gene TRBV4-3 combines with J gene TRBJ1-4, with 9 bases matching TRBD1. The germline V gene has CDR1 LGHNA and CDR2 YSLEER. Trimming took 3 bases from V and 7 from J; bases not matched to a gene: 12. This CDR3 spans 17 amino acids. CDR3 bases: TGCGCCAGCAGCCAGGACAGGACAGGGGCGAAGGCTGAAAAACTGTTTTTT. This translates into CASSQDRTGAKAEKLFF.

The rearrangement links TRBV7-7 to TRBJ2-1; D remains ambiguous. V lost 5 bases, J lost 3 bases, and 8 bases lay in between. There are 13 residues in the CDR3. Germline V CDR1 and CDR2: SSHAT, FNYEAQ (reference sequence). As DNA, the CDR3 is TGTGCCAGCAGCCCGAGTTTCTACAATGAGCAGTTCTTC. Encoded protein: CASSPSFYNEQFF.

The chain joins TRBV5-4 to TRBJ1-2; a weak D match, TRBD1 (5 bases). The CDR3 consists of 14 residues. CDR1 and CDR2 from the germline V gene are SGHNT and YYREEE (reference sequence). V lost 4 bases and J 6 bases, leaving 16 bases between the germline ends. The CDR3 loop is CASSTGGQGNGYTF. For the CDR3, the DNA is TGTGCCAGCAGCACGGGTGGCCAGGGTAATGGCTACACCTTC.

The CDR3 loop reads CASSTGLAGLYRSYNEQFF. CDR3 in DNA: TGTGCCAGTAGTACCGGACTAGCGGGCCTTTATCGCTCCTACAATGAGCAGTTCTTC. The chain carries TRBV19 and TRBJ2-1; 11 bases map to TRBD2. With V trimmed by 4 bases and J by 0 bases, 11 bases remained unmatched. The CDR3 runs 19 residues. Germline V gives CDR1 LNHDA, CDR2 SQIVND (reference sequence). Looking up the rest from reference TRBV19 and TRBJ2-1 gives the full variable domain: DGGITQSPKYLFRKEGQNVTLSCEQNLNHDAMYWYRQDPGQGLRLIYYSQIVNDFQKGDIAEGYSVSREKKESFPLTVTSAQKNPTAFYLCASSTGLAGLYRSYNEQFFGPGTRLTVL.

The J gene is TRBJ1-2, the V gene TRBV6-4; tentative D call: TRBD1 (6 bases). Germline CDR1 and CDR2: MRHNA and SNTAGT. Trimming left V 6 bases short and J 9 bases short, with 8 bases between. The CDR3 totals 10 residues. The CDR3 sequence is CASRGGRYTF. CDR3 DNA: TGTGCCAGCAGGGGGGGCCGCTACACCTTC.

The chain has TRBV7-3 and TRBJ2-2, with D perhaps matching TRBD1 (6 bases). CDR3 size: 16 residues. Trimming stripped 4 bases from V and 6 bases from J, with 18 bases between. Germline V CDR1 and CDR2: SGHTA, FQGTGA. The CDR3 is CASSSFVGAPSGELFF. CDR3 nucleotide sequence: TGTGCCAGCAGCTCCTTTGTGGGGGCGCCTTCCGGGGAGCTGTTTTTT.

The CDR3 is CASSGGSSGANVLTF. CDR3 DNA: TGTGCCAGCAGTGGAGGGAGCTCTGGGGCCAACGTCCTGACTTTC. The V call is TRBV6-4, the J call TRBJ2-6; D might be TRBD2 (5 bases). There are 15 residues in the CDR3. The germline V and J ends were trimmed by 4 bases and 0 bases, with 7 bases remaining between them. CDR1 MRHNA and CDR2 SNTAGT come from the germline V gene.

The chain links TRBV6-5 to TRBJ2-7, with 11 bases aligning to TRBD1. The V gene's germline CDR1 is MNHEY and CDR2 SVGAGI. The CDR3 extends over 14 amino acids. With V trimmed by 5 bases and J by 6 bases, 6 bases remained unmatched. The CDR3 spells CASSIGTGGFEQYF. The CDR3 DNA reads as TGTGCCAGCAGTATCGGGACAGGGGGTTTCGAGCAGTACTTC.

The chain recombines TRBV28 with TRBJ1-2, with 7 bases matching TRBD1. Germline loops: CDR1 MDHEN, CDR2 SYDVKM. Trimming at V came to 2 bases and at J to 8 bases, leaving 8 bases not matched to a gene. This CDR3 has 14 residues. DNA for the CDR3: TGTGCCAGCAGTTTACAGGGGGGACCTATCGGCTACACCTTC. Translation: CASSLQGGPIGYTF.

This rearrangement joins TRBV5-5 to TRBJ1-4; 7 nucleotides match TRBD1. The CDR3 spans 14 residues. Germline V gene sequence: CDR1 SGHKS, CDR2 YYEKEE (reference sequence). The V segment lost 6 bases and the J segment 7 bases; nucleotides outside the gene matches: 9. The CDR3 sequence is CASNRDSGLEKLFF. Written as DNA, the CDR3 is TGTGCCAGCAACCGGGACAGCGGACTTGAAAAACTGTTTTTT.

This chain links TRBV7-2 with TRBJ2-5, with no clear D. The germline V and J ends were trimmed by 5 bases and 1 base, with 8 bases remaining between them. CDR3 length: 13 residues. The germline V gene has CDR1 SGHTA and CDR2 FQGNSA. This CDR3 is CASSPQVQETQYF. CDR3 DNA sequence: TGTGCCAGCAGCCCACAAGTCCAAGAGACCCAGTACTTC.

This rearrangement joins TRBV21-1 to TRBJ1-2. TRBV21-1 is a pseudogene segment. The CDR3 covers 16 residues. CDR3 nucleotide sequence: TGTGCCACCTTAGTGACCTCACGACCGACGAACTATGGCTACACCTTC. It codes for CATLVTSRPTNYGYTF.

The chain employs TRBV5-1 and TRBJ2-5, with D unresolved. The CDR3 is 15 residues long. Germline CDR1 is SGHRS and CDR2 is YFSETQ. V lost 7 bases, J lost 0 bases, and 16 bases lay in between. The CDR3 coding sequence is TGCGCCAGCCGCACCGGGTCACCCCACCAAGAGACCCAGTACTTC. Its translation: CASRTGSPHQETQYF.

On this clone itself: Distinct nucleotide sequences in the sample also encode this CDR3. The J gene is TRBJ1-1, the V gene TRBV7-2; D not certain. V was shortened by 0 bases and J by 1 base, with 3 bases between the two germline ends. CDR1 is SGHTA, CDR2 FQGNSA, per germline. The CDR3 extends over 13 amino acids. The CDR3 protein is CASSLARNTEAFF. In nucleotides, the CDR3 is TGTGCCAGCAGCTTAGCAAGGAACACTGAAGCTTTCTTT.

This chain joins TRBV15 and TRBJ2-1, with 14 bases lining up with TRBD2. Germline CDR1 is LNHNV and CDR2 is YYDKDF (reference sequence). This CDR3 spans 16 amino acids. V gave up 3 bases and J gave up 7 bases; unmatched junction bases: 5. This CDR3 is CATSRSGTSGRNEQFF. The CDR3 nucleotides are TGTGCCACCAGCAGGTCCGGGACTAGCGGGAGAAATGAGCAGTTCTTC.

The V call is TRBV6-5, the J call TRBJ1-2; 8 nucleotides agree with TRBD1. Per germline, CDR1 MNHEY and CDR2 SVGAGI. V gave up 6 bases and J gave up 4 bases; unmatched junction bases: 4. CDR3 length equals 13 residues. Here the CDR3 reads CASRRQGLYGYTF. In DNA form, the CDR3 reads TGTGCCAGCAGGCGACAGGGGCTCTATGGCTACACCTTC.